The 21 T cell receptor beta chains listed next were all sequenced from one sample in a study of a mutant IDH1 vaccine in newly diagnosed glioma. Sequenced by immunoSEQ multiplex PCR; TCRdb stores in-frame clones only, minus some. The sample shows roughly 38,000 clones, 80% to 95% of them seen only once. The time point here: baseline, week 1 (first vaccination visit). The treatment is: pre-vaccination baseline after standard-of-care therapy. The source material was PBMCs, sampled from a glioma patient treated with radiotherapy, temozolomide or both. The receptors derive from a man aged 18 to 35 with glioma.

The chain is built from TRBV10-1 and TRBJ2-1; D unresolved. Per germline, CDR1 WNHNN and CDR2 SYGVQD (reference sequence). The length of the CDR3 is 15 residues. V lost 6 bases and J lost 0, with 12 bases in between. The CDR3, as DNA: TGCGCCAGCAGGGATTCTAAGGCCTCCTACAATGAGCAGTTCTTC. Translating it yields CASRDSKASYNEQFF.

The V gene is TRBV29-1, the J gene TRBJ2-7; 7 bases are a match to TRBD1. CDR1 is SQVTM and CDR2 is ANQGSEA in the germline V gene. The CDR3 loop spans 12 amino acids. Germline trimming cut 6 bases from V and 0 bases from J; bases unmatched to any gene: 2. CDR3 region: CSVGDSSYEQYF. CDR3 bases: TGCAGCGTGGGGGACAGCTCCTACGAGCAGTACTTC.

J is TRBJ1-1 and V is TRBV28; D remains ambiguous. Germline CDR1 and CDR2: MDHEN and SYDVKM. V dropped 0 bases and J dropped 2 bases, with 7 bases sitting between them. The CDR3 runs to 14 residues. The CDR3 loop is CASSLWRANTEAFF. The DNA for the CDR3 is TGTGCCAGCAGTTTATGGAGGGCTAACACTGAAGCTTTCTTT.

The chain has TRBV4-2 and TRBJ2-6; 7 bases match TRBD1. The V segment lost 0 bases and the J segment 2 bases; nucleotides outside the gene matches: 1. Germline assignment: CDR1 LGHNA and CDR2 YNFKEQ. CDR3 size: 16 residues. Here the CDR3 reads CASSQDGTAGANVLTF. The CDR3 region has the DNA TGTGCCAGCAGCCAAGATGGGACAGCTGGGGCCAACGTCCTGACTTTC.

The chain recombines TRBV2 with TRBJ1-5; a weak D match, TRBD1 (5 bases). Germline V CDR1 and CDR2: SNHLY, FYNNEI. V shed 5 bases and J shed 4 bases, with 12 bases lying between them. The CDR3 consists of 14 residues. The CDR3 region has the DNA TGTGCCAGCAGTTGGCGGGGGTTGAATCAGCCCCAGCATTTT. Translating gives CASSWRGLNQPQHF.

The chain employs TRBV13 and TRBJ1-2; 7 bases map to TRBD1. Germline V lookup: CDR1 PRHDT, CDR2 FYEKMQ (reference sequence). The CDR3 runs 18 residues. The V and J ends lost 5 bases and 5 bases, in that order; junction bases with no gene match: 20. CDR3 DNA sequence: TGTGCCAGCAGCGATCGAGGGGGCGAACTCGGATCTAGGTATGGCTACACCTTC. This encodes CASSDRGGELGSRYGYTF. Full variable domain (outside the CDR3, taken from reference TRBV13 and TRBJ1-2): AAGVIQSPRHLIKEKRETATLKCYPIPRHDTVYWYQQGPGQDPQFLISFYEKMQSDKGSIPDRFSAQQFSDYHSELNMSSLELGDSALYFCASSDRGGELGSRYGYTFGSGTRLTVV.

The V gene is TRBV7-9, the J gene TRBJ2-7; 10 bases are a match to TRBD1. J lost 6 bases, V lost 5 bases, and 4 bases had no gene match. CDR3 size: 13 residues. CDR1 is SEHNR, CDR2 FQNEAQ, per germline (reference sequence). In DNA, the CDR3 is TGTGCCAGCAGCCCCGGGACAGGGGCCGAGCAGTACTTC. Its translation: CASSPGTGAEQYF.

The rearrangement uses TRBV27 and TRBJ1-5; D is perhaps TRBD1 (5 bases). V lost 7 bases to trimming and J lost 2 bases, with 18 bases between them. The CDR3 covers 16 residues. Germline CDR1 reads MNHEY; CDR2 reads SMNVEV (reference sequence). CDR3 region: CASIRDWDGRNQPQHF. As DNA, the CDR3 is TGTGCCAGCATTCGCGACTGGGACGGCCGCAATCAGCCCCAGCATTTT.

This clone was detected once. This rearrangement joins TRBV2 to TRBJ2-2; TRBD1 is a possible D gene (5 bases). The CDR3 extends over 13 amino acids. The V end lost 6 bases, the J end lost 6 bases, and 11 bases lay between the germline ends. Germline CDR1 and CDR2: SNHLY and FYNNEI. In DNA form, the CDR3 reads TGTGCCAGCAGGTGGGGCGATCCCGGGGAGCTGTTTTTT. It specifies CASRWGDPGELFF.

The V gene is TRBV6-1, the J gene TRBJ1-1, with D perhaps matching TRBD1 (5 bases). Per the germline V gene, CDR1 is MNHNS and CDR2 is SASEGT. V dropped 4 bases and J dropped 3 bases, with 12 bases sitting between them. This CDR3 spans 14 amino acids. The chain's CDR3 is CASSVQGIHTEAFF. CDR3 DNA: TGTGCCAGCAGTGTCCAGGGTATTCACACTGAAGCTTTCTTT.

The CDR3 DNA is TGCGCCAGCAGCCCGGGGAGGCAGGGGAGAAAGGCTAACTATGGCTACACCTTC. Translated: CASSPGRQGRKANYGYTF. The gene calls are TRBV4-1 and TRBJ1-2, with D tentatively TRBD1 (6 bases). The CDR3 totals 18 residues. CDR1 and CDR2 from the germline V gene are MGHRA and YSYEKL. Trimming left V 4 bases short and J 0 bases short, with 21 bases between.

The gene calls are TRBV4-3 and TRBJ2-7; a possible D gene is TRBD1 (5 bases). Germline assignment: CDR1 LGHNA and CDR2 YSLEER. There are 16 residues in the CDR3. With 1 base removed from V and 2 bases from J, the gap between germline ends came to 15 bases. Written as DNA, the CDR3 is TGCGCCAGCAGCCAAGTTTCCGGCAGGGTCCCCTACGAGCAGTACTTC. This sequence encodes CASSQVSGRVPYEQYF.

The rearrangement uses TRBV5-6 and TRBJ2-1; D not resolved. V was clipped by 3 bases and J by 2 bases, with 12 bases between them. CDR1 is SGHDT, CDR2 YYEEEE, per germline. This CDR3 has 15 residues. The CDR3 DNA is TGTGCCAGCAGCTCCAACTACGCGGCCTACAATGAGCAGTTCTTC. Translating gives CASSSNYAAYNEQFF.

The rearrangement links TRBV5-1 to TRBJ1-1; D uncertain. The CDR3 runs 14 residues. With 0 bases removed from V and 5 bases from J, the gap between germline ends came to 11 bases. Germline CDR1 and CDR2: SGHRS and YFSETQ. CDR3 protein: CASSLAGVGTEAFF. The CDR3 DNA sequence: TGCGCCAGCAGCTTGGCGGGAGTAGGGACTGAAGCTTTCTTT.

The gene calls are TRBV28 and TRBJ2-4; possibly TRBD1 for D (5 bases). Germline CDR1 and CDR2: MDHEN and SYDVKM. V gave up 6 bases and J gave up 0 bases, with 15 bases separating them. The CDR3 runs 16 residues. CDR3 residues: CASSPVGHGAKNIQYF. The CDR3 DNA sequence: TGTGCCAGCAGCCCCGTCGGACATGGAGCCAAAAACATTCAGTACTTC.

The V and J genes are TRBV30 and TRBJ1-1; no definite D call. The CDR3 is 13 residues long. Germline lookup yields CDR1 GTSNPN and CDR2 SVGIG (reference sequence). V lost 3 bases, J lost 1 base, and 9 bases lay in between. CDR3 sequence reads: CAWSPQENTEAFF. The CDR3 DNA reads TGTGCCTGGAGCCCCCAGGAGAACACTGAAGCTTTCTTT. The full variable domain, completed using reference TRBV30 and TRBJ1-1, is SQTIHQWPATLVQPVGSPLSLECTVEGTSNPNLYWYRQAAGRGLQLLFYSVGIGQISSEVPQNLSASRPQDRQFILSSKKLLLSDSGFYLCAWSPQENTEAFFGQGTRLTVV.

The rearrangement links TRBV4-3 to TRBJ2-7, with TRBD1 matching 9 bases. CDR1 and CDR2 (germline): LGHNA, YSLEER. CDR3 length: 16 amino acids. Trimming took 0 bases from V and 2 from J; bases not matched to a gene: 5. Written as DNA, the CDR3 is TGCGCCAGCAGCCAAGAGGGACAGGGAGGGGCCTACGAGCAGTACTTC. It is translated as CASSQEGQGGAYEQYF.

This chain joins TRBV4-2 and TRBJ2-7; D not resolved. Deletions cut 0 bases from V and 3 bases from J, with 12 bases between. Germline V lookup: CDR1 LGHNA, CDR2 YNFKEQ. The CDR3 is 15 residues long. CDR3 loop: CASSQEGNYVYEQYF. CDR3 in DNA: TGTGCCAGCAGCCAAGAAGGGAACTACGTCTACGAGCAGTACTTC.

The genes are TRBV5-4 and TRBJ2-6; TRBD2 matches 15 bases. This CDR3 comprises 18 residues. Per germline, CDR1 SGHNT and CDR2 YYREEE (reference sequence). J lost 4 bases, V lost 4 bases, and 6 bases had no gene match. In DNA form, the CDR3 reads TGTGCCAGCAGCCCGGGACTAGCGGGAGGAACAGGGGCCAACGTCCTGACTTTC. Protein sequence: CASSPGLAGGTGANVLTF.

This clone is a singleton in its sample. The J gene is TRBJ1-2, the V gene TRBV6-1; D uncertain. The V gene's germline CDR1 is MNHNS and CDR2 SASEGT. This CDR3 has 14 amino acids. Trimming left V 1 base short and J 3 bases short, with 9 bases between. In DNA, the CDR3 is TGTGCCAGCAGTGAAGGCCGCCTCTACTATGGCTACACCTTC. This sequence encodes CASSEGRLYYGYTF.

The sample holds one count of this clone. V gene TRBV7-2 combines with J gene TRBJ1-2; 7 positions agree with TRBD1. This CDR3 region has 15 residues. The ends lost 1 base at V and 1 base at J; junction bases unmatched: 3. CDR1 SGHTA and CDR2 FQGNSA come from the germline V gene. CDR3 residues: CASSLGGQNNYGYTF. The CDR3 nucleotides are TGTGCCAGCAGCTTAGGGGGACAGAATAACTATGGCTACACCTTC. The whole variable domain, remainder taken from reference TRBV7-2 and TRBJ1-2, is GAGVSQSPSNKVTEKGKDVELRCDPISGHTALYWYRQSLGQGLEFLIYFQGNSAPDKSGLPSDRFSAERTGGSVSTLTIQRTQQEDSAVYLCASSLGGQNNYGYTFGSGTRLTVV.